The clone carrying this T cell receptor beta chain has a single count. This specimen belongs to a study of blood T cell repertoires in COVID-19. About the study: Sites across the United States, Italy and Spain contributed samples from acute and convalescent COVID-19. T cells, B-cell-depleted T cells, or PBMCs supplied cDNA or gDNA.

How the authors handled the data: Reference gene primer amplification gave estimated nucleated cell counts. Data came from immunoSEQ multiplex PCR; TCRdb stores just in-frame clones and leaves some out. For V, J and clone size, that table is used; D and trimming come from the DNA. Of approximately 19,000 clones in the sample, approximately 93% were seen once. V was pared by 3 bases and J by 15 bases, with 13 bases between. The CDR3 contains 11 residues. Germline loops: CDR1 SGHNT, CDR2 YYREEE (reference sequence). The sequence was obtained from a human donor in a cohort sampled during active COVID-19. The gene calls are TRBV5-4 and TRBJ2-1; D is perhaps TRBD2 (6 bases). Input material: peripheral blood. The CDR3 coding sequence is TGTGCCAGCAGCTCCGGGGGTATATCGTTCTTC. This gives the protein CASSSGGISFF.